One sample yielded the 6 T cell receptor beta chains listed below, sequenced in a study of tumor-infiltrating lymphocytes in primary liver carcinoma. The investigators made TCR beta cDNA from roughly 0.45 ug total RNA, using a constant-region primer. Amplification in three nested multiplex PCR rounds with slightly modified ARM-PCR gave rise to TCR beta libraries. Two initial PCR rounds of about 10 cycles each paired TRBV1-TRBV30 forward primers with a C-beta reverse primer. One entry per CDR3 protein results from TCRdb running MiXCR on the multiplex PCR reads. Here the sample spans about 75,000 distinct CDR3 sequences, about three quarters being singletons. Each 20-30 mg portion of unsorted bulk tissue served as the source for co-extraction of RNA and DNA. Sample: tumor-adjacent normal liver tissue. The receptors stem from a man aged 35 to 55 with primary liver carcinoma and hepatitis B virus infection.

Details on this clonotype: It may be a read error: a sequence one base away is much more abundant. The DNA of the CDR3 is TGTGCCAGCAGTGGGGGGACTAGCATAGATACGCAGTATTTT. Translation gives CASSGGTSIDTQYF. The V and J genes are TRBV28 and TRBJ2-3; 9 nucleotides line up with TRBD2. The CDR3 is 14 amino acids. Germline CDR1 MDHEN, CDR2 SYDVKM.

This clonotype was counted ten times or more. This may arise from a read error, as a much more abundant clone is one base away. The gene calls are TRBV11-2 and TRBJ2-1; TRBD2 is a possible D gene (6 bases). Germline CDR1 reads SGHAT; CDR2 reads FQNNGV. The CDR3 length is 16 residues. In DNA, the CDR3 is TGTGCCAGCAGCCCGTCGAGGGCTAGCGCATACAATGAGCAGTCCTTC. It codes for CASSPSRASAYNEQSF.

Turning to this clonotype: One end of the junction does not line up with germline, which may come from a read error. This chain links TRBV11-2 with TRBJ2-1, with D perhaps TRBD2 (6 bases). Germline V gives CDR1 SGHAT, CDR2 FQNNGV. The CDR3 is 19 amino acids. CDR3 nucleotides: TGTGCCAGCAGCCCAGTTAGCGGAGCCGGCCTGTGCTCCTGCAATGAGCAGTTCTTC. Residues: CASSPVSGAGLCSCNEQFF.

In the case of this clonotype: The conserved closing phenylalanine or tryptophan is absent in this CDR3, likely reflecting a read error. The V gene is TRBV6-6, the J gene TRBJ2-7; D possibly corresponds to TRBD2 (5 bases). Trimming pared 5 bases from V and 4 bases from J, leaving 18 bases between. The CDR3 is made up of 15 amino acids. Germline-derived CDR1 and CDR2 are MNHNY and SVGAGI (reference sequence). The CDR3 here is CASSHDTHGNYEQYS. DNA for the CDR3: TGTGCCAGCAGTCACGACACCCACGGGAATTACGAGCAGTACTCC.

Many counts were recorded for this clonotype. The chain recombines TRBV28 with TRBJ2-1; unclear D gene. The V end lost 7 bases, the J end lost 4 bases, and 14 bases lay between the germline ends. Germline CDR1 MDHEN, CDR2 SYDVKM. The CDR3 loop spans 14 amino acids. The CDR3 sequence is CASKPVGPYNEQFF. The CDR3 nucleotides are TGTGCCAGCAAACCAGTGGGCCCTTACAATGAGCAGTTCTTC.

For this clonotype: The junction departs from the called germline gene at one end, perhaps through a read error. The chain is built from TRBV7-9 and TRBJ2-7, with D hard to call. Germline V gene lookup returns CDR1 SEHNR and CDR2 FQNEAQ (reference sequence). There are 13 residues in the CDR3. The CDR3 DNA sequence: TGTGCCAGCAGCCTAGTCAACTCCTACGCGCAGTACTTC. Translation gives CASSLVNSYAQYF.